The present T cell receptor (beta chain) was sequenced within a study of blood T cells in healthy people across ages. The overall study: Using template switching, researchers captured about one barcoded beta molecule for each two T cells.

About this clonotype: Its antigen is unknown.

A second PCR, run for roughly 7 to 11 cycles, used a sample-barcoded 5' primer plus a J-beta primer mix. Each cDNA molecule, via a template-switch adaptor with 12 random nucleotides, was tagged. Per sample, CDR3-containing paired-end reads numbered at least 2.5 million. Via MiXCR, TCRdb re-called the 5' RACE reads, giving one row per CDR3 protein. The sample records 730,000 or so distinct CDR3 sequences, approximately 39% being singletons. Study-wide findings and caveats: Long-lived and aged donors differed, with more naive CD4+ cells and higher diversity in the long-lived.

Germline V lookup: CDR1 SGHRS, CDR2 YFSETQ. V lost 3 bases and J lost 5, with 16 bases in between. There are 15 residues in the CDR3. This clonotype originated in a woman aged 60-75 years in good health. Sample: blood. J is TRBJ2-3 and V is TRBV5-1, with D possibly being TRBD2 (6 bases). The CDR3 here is CASSWGRRDGDTQYF. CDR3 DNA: TGCGCCAGCAGCTGGGGCCGGCGGGATGGAGATACGCAGTATTTT.